This TCR beta chain was observed in a study of blood T cell repertoires in COVID-19 (dated by TCRdb to 2020 to 2021). Context from the whole study: Collaborator samples came from the United States, Italy and Spain and covered acute and convalescent phases of COVID-19. The material from the prospective study consisted of cDNA or gDNA derived from T cells, B-cell-depleted T cells, or PBMCs. Subjects who had been exposed to COVID-19, were actively infected with it, or had recovered from it provided the deeply sampled blood TCRbeta repertoires that made up the dataset. The repertoires were released in a freely available public database intended as a resource for research on the immune response to SARS-CoV-2. The samples were drawn from two sources: the first 160 participants of the ongoing ImmuneRACE study, and 1,200 or so subjects contributed by 6 global collaborators. The sample metadata nearly always contained a de-identified subject ID, COVID-19 status, age in years and sex. HLA class I and class II types, where available, came from metadata supplied by the sample provider rather than from assay-based typing.

The collaborating institutions used their own protocols to collect whole blood in K2EDTA tubes. For TCRbeta analysis, collaborator samples were shipped as frozen whole blood, as isolated PBMCs, or as DNA extracted from either sample type. TCRbeta CDR3 regions were amplified from genomic DNA using the immunoSEQ Assay, a bias-controlled multiplex PCR. Under the source paper's analysis protocol: Nucleated cell counts per sample were estimated from amplification of reference gene primers within the assay. To quantify the absolute abundance of each unique TCRbeta CDR3 rearrangement, sequence reads were collapsed and filtered. For each sample, productive Simpson clonality was calculated as the square root of Simpson's diversity index across productive rearrangements. TCRdb re-hosts the immuneACCESS table, in-frame sequences only. Its copies lack some clones; in the studies checked, an unresolved V gene accounts for under half of them, and the cause for the rest is not known. V and J calls and clone size are those listed in that table; D and trimming were worked out from the DNA. A total of tens of thousands of clones appear in this sample, roughly nine tenths of them only once. Of the sample, around 2.5% is held by the ten largest clones.

This clone appeared a single time. No antigen is known for it. Base qualities were left out, and no much larger clone turns up one base away. The paper's findings and limits, for the study overall: The amount of clinical and demographic metadata varied by source and participant and was provided uncurated.

The CDR3, cysteine through phenylalanine, is 14 amino acids long. The read is trimmed to its CDR3 DNA, 42 bases read in frame from base 1. Trimming accounts for 7 bases at V and 4 bases at J, while the number of junction bases matched to no gene is 5. CDR1 and CDR2 (MGHDK, SYGVNS) derive from the germline V gene. Input material: peripheral blood. The clonotype originates from a human donor in a cohort sampled during active COVID-19. Recombination linked TRBV25-1 to TRBJ2-2, with 8 bases matching TRBD1. Read as DNA, the sequence is TGTGCCAGCAAACAGGGGGGTCGCACCGGGGAGCTGTTTTTT. Its protein reads: CASKQGGRTGELFF. Reference TRBV25-1 and TRBJ2-2 proteins supply the regions before and after the CDR3; the full variable domain is: EADIYQTPRYLVIGTGKKITLECSQTMGHDKMYWYQQDPGMELHLIHYSYGVNSTEKGDLSSESTVSRIRTEHFPLTLESARPSHTSQYLCASKQGGRTGELFFGEGSRLTVL.